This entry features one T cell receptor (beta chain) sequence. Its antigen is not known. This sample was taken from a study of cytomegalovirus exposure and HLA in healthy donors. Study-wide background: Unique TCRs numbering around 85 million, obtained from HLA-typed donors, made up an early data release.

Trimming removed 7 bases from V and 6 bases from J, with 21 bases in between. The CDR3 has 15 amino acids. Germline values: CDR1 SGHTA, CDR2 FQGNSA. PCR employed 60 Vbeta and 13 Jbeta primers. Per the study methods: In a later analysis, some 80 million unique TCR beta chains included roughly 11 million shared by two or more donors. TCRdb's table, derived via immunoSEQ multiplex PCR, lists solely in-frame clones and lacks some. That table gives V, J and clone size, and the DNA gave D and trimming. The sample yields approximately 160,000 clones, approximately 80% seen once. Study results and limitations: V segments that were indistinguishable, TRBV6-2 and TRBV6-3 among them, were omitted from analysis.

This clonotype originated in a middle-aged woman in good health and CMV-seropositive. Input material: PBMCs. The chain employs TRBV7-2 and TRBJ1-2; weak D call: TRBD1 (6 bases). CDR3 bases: TGTGCCAGCATCAAAGGGGGGGGCGTACAGGATGGCTACACCTTC. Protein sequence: CASIKGGGVQDGYTF.